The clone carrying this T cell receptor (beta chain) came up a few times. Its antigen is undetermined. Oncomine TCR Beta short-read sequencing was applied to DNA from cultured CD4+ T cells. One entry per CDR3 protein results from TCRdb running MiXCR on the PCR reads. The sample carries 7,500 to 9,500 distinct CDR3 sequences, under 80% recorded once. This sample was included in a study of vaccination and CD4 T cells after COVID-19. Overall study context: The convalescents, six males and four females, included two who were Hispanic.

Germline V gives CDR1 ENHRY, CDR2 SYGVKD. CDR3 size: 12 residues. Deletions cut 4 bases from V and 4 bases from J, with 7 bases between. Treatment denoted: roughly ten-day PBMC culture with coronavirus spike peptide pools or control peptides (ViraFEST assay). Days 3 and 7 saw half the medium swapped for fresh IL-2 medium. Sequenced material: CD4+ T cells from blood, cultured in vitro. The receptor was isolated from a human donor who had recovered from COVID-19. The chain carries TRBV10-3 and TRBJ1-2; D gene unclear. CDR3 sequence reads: CAISAGFYGYTF. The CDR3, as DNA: TGTGCCATCAGTGCGGGGTTCTATGGCTACACCTTC.